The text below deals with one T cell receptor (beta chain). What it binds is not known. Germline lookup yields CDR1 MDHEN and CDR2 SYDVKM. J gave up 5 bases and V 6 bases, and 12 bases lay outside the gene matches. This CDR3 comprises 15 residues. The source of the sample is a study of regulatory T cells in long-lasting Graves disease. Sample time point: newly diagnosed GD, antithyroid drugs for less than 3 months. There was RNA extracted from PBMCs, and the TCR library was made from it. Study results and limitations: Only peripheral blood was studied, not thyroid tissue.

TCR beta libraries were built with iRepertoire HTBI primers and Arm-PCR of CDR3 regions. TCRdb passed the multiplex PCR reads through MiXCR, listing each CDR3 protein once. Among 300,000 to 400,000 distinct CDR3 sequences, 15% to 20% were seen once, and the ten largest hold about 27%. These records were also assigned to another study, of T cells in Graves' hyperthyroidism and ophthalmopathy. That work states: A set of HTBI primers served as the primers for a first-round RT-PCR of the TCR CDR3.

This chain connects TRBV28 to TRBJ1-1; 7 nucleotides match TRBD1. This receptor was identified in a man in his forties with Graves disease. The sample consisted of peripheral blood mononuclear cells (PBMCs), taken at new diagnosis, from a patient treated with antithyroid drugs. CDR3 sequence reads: CASSPGGSGWTEAFF. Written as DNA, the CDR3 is TGTGCCAGCAGCCCAGGGGGGTCAGGGTGGACTGAAGCTTTCTTT.